This T cell receptor (beta chain) stems from a study of shared clonotypes between healthy human individuals. General study points: The four-donor shared clonotypes exceeded non-shared clonotypes in generation probability, with non-shared ones scoring lower.

Regarding this clone: What it recognizes is unknown.

The input for sorted-subset replicate PCRs was around 0.2 ug DNA, around 27,000 T cell genomes. The assay was immunoSEQ multiplex PCR, and TCRdb's table has in-frame clones only and misses some. Of 2 million to 2.5 million clones listed, roughly 94% were seen once; the top ten hold 0.13%. Trimming stripped 3 bases from V and 8 bases from J, with 14 bases between. This CDR3 has 14 residues. CDR1 and CDR2 from the germline V gene are SGDLS and YYNGEE. The V call is TRBV9, the J call TRBJ1-4; D gene unclear. Source material: naive CD4+ T cells sorted from blood. The subset denotes: CD45RA+ positively selected. This TCR came from a man between 18 and 29 years old in good health. The CDR3 DNA sequence: TGTGCCAGCAGCGCCGACACCCTAGGGGAAAAACTGTTTTTT. Its protein is CASSADTLGEKLFF.